Shown below are 10 T cell receptor beta chains from a single sample sequenced in a study of molecular identifiers for immune sequencing clone quantification (dated by TCRdb to the late 2010s). The method was PCR. Sequenced using a NextSeq 500. TCRdb reprocessing: public reads trimmed at Q25 with fastp, clones called with MiXCR, in-frame beta chains kept. Identical CDR3 protein sequences are pooled into one entry, listed with their most common genes and DNA. The sample contains over 550,000 distinct CDR3 sequences, about 25% of them found a single time. Around 0.78% of the sample lies in the top ten. Material for sequencing was naive CD8+ T cells from blood, with Jurkat cell RNA spiked in. The sample's cell subset or site label is to be understood as: FACS-sorted CD8+CD4-CCR7+CD45RA+ naive T cells. The receptors shown here come from a human donor in good health. Some libraries in this study had Jurkat cell RNA spiked in.

This clonotype was found many times. The genes are TRBV11-2 and TRBJ2-5, with D perhaps TRBD2 (5 bases). The CDR3 is made up of 16 amino acids. Germline V gives CDR1 SGHAT, CDR2 FQNNGV. The germline V and J ends were trimmed by 1 base and 2 bases, with 14 bases remaining between them. The CDR3 region is CASSLGEGRLQETQYF. The CDR3 DNA is TGTGCCAGCAGCTTAGGTGAGGGTAGACTGCAAGAGACCCAGTACTTC.

The chain is built from TRBV27 and TRBJ1-5; D is unresolved. The germline V gene has CDR1 MNHEY and CDR2 SMNVEV (reference sequence). The germline V and J ends were trimmed by 4 bases and 4 bases, with 8 bases remaining between them. This CDR3 is built from 13 residues. The CDR3 reads CASSSTVNQPQHF. In DNA, the CDR3 is TGTGCCAGCAGTTCAACGGTTAATCAGCCCCAGCATTTT.

This clonotype occurred a few times. The chain joins TRBV19 to TRBJ1-1; D gene uncertain. CDR3 length: 14 residues. Deletions cut 7 bases from V and 2 bases from J, with 14 bases between. Germline CDR1 and CDR2: LNHDA and SQIVND (reference sequence). CDR3 sequence reads: CASTHTTKNTEAFF. The CDR3 bases are TGTGCCAGTACTCATACCACTAAAAACACTGAAGCTTTCTTT.

This chain uses TRBV27 with TRBJ1-4; D gene unclear. The CDR3 totals 13 residues. In germline, CDR1 is MNHEY, CDR2 SMNVEV (reference sequence). Trimming removed 4 bases at V and 8 bases at J, with 11 bases between. CDR3 DNA sequence: TGTGCCAGCAGTTACGGCGGGGAGGAAAAACTGTTTTTT. Protein product: CASSYGGEEKLFF.

This clonotype was seen at least ten times. The chain is built from TRBV28 and TRBJ1-5, with a possible D match to TRBD1 (5 bases). From germline, CDR1 is MDHEN and CDR2 SYDVKM. The CDR3 runs to 14 residues. V lost 4 bases and J lost 5, with 12 bases in between. The CDR3 is CASSSGGNDQPQHF. CDR3 DNA sequence: TGTGCCAGCAGTTCCGGGGGGAATGATCAGCCCCAGCATTTT.

This clonotype was found many times. The chain couples TRBV19 to TRBJ2-5; D may be TRBD1 (6 bases). Deletions cut 3 bases from V and 4 bases from J, with 12 bases between. The CDR3 is 14 residues long. Germline V gives CDR1 LNHDA, CDR2 SQIVND (reference sequence). CDR3 nucleotide sequence: TGTGCCAGTAGTATGAACAGGGTAGGAGAGACCCAGTACTTC. This gives the protein CASSMNRVGETQYF. The whole variable domain, filled in from reference TRBV19 and TRBJ2-5, reads DGGITQSPKYLFRKEGQNVTLSCEQNLNHDAMYWYRQDPGQGLRLIYYSQIVNDFQKGDIAEGYSVSREKKESFPLTVTSAQKNPTAFYLCASSMNRVGETQYFGPGTRLLVL.

Comments on this clonotype: A read error may explain this, as a much larger clone is one base away. The chain joins TRBV4-1 to TRBJ2-2, with a tentative D call TRBD2 (5 bases). Germline assignment: CDR1 MGHRA and CDR2 YSYEKL. This CDR3 contains 18 residues. The CDR3 loop is CASSQLFGPDFNTGELIF. As DNA, the CDR3 is TGCGCCAGCAGCCAACTATTTGGCCCTGATTTCAACACCGGGGAGCTGATTTTT.

The chain joins TRBV7-9 to TRBJ2-1; 12 bases are a match to TRBD2. The CDR3 covers 15 residues. The germline CDR1 and CDR2 sequences are SEHNR and FQNEAQ (reference sequence). J was trimmed by 8 bases and V by 5 bases; bases with no gene match: 7. Here the CDR3 reads CASSPSGRGPYEQFF. Written as DNA, the CDR3 is TGTGCCAGCAGCCCTAGCGGGAGGGGTCCGTATGAGCAGTTCTTC.

The genes are TRBV7-2 and TRBJ2-7, with 8 bases lining up with TRBD1. Germline CDR1 SGHTA, CDR2 FQGNSA. This CDR3 is built from 15 residues. J was trimmed by 4 bases and V by 5 bases; bases with no gene match: 10. The CDR3 DNA sequence: TGTGCCAGCAGCGCGTTAAGCCAGGGGGCTTACGAGCAGTACTTC. It is translated as CASSALSQGAYEQYF.

Worth noting for this clonotype: Since a much larger clone is just one base distant, this may be a read error. The chain carries TRBV28 and TRBJ2-7; D tentatively fits TRBD1 or TRBD2 (6 bases each). The CDR3 covers 15 residues. Germline V gene sequence: CDR1 MDHEN, CDR2 SYDVKM. The CDR3: CARSLWGANSYEQYF. In nucleotides, the CDR3 is TGTGCCCGCAGTTTATGGGGGGCTAACTCCTACGAGCAGTACTTC.